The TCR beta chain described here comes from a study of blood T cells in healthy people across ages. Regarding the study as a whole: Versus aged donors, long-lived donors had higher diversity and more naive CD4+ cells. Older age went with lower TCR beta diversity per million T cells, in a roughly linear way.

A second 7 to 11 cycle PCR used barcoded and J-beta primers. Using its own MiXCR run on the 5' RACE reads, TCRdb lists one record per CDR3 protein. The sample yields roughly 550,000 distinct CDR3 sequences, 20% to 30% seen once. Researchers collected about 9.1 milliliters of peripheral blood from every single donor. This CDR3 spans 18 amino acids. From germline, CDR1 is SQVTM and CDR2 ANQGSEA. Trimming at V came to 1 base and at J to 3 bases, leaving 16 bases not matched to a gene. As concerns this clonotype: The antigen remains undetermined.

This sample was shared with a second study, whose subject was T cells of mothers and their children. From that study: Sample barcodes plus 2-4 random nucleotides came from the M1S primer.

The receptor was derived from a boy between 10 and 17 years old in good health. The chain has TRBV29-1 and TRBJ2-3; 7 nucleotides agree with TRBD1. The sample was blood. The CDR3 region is CSVEAIYHQGVRTDTQYF. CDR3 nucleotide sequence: TGCAGCGTTGAAGCAATCTACCATCAGGGGGTGAGAACAGATACGCAGTATTTT.